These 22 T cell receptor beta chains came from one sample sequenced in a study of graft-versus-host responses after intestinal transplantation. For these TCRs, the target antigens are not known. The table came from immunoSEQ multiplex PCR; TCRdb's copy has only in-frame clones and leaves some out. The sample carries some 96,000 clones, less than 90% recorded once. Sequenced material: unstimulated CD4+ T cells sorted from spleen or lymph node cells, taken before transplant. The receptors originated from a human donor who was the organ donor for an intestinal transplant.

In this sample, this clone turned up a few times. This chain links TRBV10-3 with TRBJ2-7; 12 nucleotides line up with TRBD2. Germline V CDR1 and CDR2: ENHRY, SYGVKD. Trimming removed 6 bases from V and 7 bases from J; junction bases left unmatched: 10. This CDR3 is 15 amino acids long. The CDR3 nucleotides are TGTGCCATCAGGCCTAGCGGGGGGGGTAATCAAGAGCAGTACTTC. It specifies CAIRPSGGGNQEQYF.

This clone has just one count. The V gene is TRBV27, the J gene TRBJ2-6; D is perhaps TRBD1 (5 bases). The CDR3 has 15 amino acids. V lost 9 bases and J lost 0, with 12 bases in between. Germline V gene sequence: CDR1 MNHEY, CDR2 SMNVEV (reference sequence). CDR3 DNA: TGTGCCAGTAGGGGCCTGAACTCTGGGGCCAACGTCCTGACTTTC. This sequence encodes CASRGLNSGANVLTF. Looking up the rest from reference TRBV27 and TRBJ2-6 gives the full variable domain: EAQVTQNPRYLITVTGKKLTVTCSQNMNHEYMSWYRQDPGLGLRQIYYSMNVEVTDKGDVPEGYKVSRKEKRNFPLILESPSPNQTSLYFCASRGLNSGANVLTFGAGSRLTVL.

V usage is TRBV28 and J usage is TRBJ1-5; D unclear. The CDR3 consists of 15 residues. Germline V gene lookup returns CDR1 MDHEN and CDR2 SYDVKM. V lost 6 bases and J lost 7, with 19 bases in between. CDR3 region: CASSSTGSLRQPQHF. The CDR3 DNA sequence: TGTGCCAGCAGCTCGACGGGGTCCTTGAGACAGCCCCAGCATTTT.

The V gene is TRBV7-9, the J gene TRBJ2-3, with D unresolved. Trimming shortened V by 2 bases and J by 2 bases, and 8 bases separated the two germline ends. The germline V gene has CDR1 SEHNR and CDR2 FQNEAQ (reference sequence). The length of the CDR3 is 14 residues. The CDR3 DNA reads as TGTGCCAGCAGCTTATCTGGATCCACAGATACGCAGTATTTT. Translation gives CASSLSGSTDTQYF.

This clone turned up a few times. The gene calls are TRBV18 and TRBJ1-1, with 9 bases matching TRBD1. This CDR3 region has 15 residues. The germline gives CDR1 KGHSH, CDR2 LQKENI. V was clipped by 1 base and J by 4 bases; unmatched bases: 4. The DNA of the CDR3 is TGTGCCAGCTCACCACTTGGGACAGGGTCCACTGAAGCTTTCTTT. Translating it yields CASSPLGTGSTEAFF.

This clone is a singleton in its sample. The CDR3, as DNA: TGTGCCAGCAGTAGACATACGACCTCGAATACGCAGTATTTT. As protein: CASSRHTTSNTQYF. This chain joins TRBV6-6 and TRBJ2-3; D not certain. The V gene lost 5 bases and the J gene lost 7 bases, with 16 bases spanning the gap. CDR1 is MNHNY, CDR2 SVGAGI, per germline (reference sequence). The CDR3 extends over 14 amino acids.

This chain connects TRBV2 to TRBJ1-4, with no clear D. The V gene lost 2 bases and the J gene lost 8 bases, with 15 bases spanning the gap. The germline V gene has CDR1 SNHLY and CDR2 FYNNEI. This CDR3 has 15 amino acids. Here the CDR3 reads CASSEPGGIVEKLFF. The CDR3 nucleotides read TGTGCCAGCAGTGAACCGGGAGGGATAGTCGAAAAACTGTTTTTT.

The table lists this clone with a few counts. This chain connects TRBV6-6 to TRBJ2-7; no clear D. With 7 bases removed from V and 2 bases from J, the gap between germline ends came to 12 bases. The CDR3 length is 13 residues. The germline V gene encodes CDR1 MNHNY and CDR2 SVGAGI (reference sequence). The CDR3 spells CASNRGPTYEQYF. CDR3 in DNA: TGTGCCAGCAACCGAGGCCCTACCTACGAGCAGTACTTC.

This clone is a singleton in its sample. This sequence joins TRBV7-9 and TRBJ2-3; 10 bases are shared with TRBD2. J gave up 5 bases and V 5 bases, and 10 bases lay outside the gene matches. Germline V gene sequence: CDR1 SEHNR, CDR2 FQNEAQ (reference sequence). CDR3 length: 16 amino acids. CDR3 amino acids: CASSLGSGGALDTQYF. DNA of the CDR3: TGTGCCAGCAGCCTAGGGAGCGGGGGGGCCTTAGATACGCAGTATTTT.

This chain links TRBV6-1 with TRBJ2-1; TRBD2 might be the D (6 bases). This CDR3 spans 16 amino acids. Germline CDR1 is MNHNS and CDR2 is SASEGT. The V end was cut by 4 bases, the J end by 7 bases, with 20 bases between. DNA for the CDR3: TGTGCCAGCAGTGTTTGGGGGGTTGTCTTATTGAATGAGCAGTTCTTC. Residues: CASSVWGVVLLNEQFF.

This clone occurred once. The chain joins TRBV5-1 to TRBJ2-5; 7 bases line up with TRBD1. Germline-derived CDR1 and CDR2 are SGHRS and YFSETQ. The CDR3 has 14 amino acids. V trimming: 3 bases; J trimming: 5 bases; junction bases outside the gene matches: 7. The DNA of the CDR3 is TGCGCCAGCAGCTCTAAGGGGGCTGCGGAGACCCAGTACTTC. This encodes CASSSKGAAETQYF.

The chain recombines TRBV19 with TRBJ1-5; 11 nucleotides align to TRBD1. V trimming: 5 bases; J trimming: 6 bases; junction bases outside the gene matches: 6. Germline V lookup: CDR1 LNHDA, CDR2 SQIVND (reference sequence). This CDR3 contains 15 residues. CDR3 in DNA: TGTGCCAGTAGTTTAACCGGGACAGGGGGTCAGCCCCAGCATTTT. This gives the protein CASSLTGTGGQPQHF.

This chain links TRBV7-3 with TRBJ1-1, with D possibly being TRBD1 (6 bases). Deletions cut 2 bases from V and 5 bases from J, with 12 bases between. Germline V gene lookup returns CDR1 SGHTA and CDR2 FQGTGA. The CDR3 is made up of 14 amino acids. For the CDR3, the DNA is TGTGCCAGCAGCTTAGCACAGGGTGGGACTGAAGCTTTCTTT. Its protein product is CASSLAQGGTEAFF.

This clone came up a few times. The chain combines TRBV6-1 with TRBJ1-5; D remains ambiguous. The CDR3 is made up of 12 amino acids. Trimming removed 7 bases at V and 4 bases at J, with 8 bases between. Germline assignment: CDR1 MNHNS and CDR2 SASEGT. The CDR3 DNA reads TGTGCCAGCACGGGTGGGAATCAGCCCCAGCATTTT. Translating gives CASTGGNQPQHF.

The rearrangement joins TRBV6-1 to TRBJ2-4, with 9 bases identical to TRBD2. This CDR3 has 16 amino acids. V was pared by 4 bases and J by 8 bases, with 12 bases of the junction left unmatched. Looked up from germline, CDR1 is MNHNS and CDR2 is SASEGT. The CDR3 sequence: CASSAAGGLIGDIQYF. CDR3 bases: TGTGCCAGCAGTGCAGCGGGGGGCCTCATTGGGGACATTCAGTACTTC.

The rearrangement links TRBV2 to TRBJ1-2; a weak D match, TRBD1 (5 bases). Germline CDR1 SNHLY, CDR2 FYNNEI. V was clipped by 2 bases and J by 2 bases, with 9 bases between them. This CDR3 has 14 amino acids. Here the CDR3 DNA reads TGTGCCAGCAGTGAATTGTCAGGGAACTATGGCTACACCTTC. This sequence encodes CASSELSGNYGYTF. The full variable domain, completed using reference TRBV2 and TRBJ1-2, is EPEVTQTPSHQVTQMGQEVILRCVPISNHLYFYWYRQILGQKVEFLVSFYNNEISEKSEIFDDQFSVERPDGSNFTLKIRSTKLEDSAMYFCASSELSGNYGYTFGSGTRLTVV.

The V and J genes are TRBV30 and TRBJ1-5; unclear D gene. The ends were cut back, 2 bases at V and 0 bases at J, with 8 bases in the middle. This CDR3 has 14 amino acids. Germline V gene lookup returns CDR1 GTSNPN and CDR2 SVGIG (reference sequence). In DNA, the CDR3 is TGTGCCTGGAGTTTGGACGGTAGCAATCAGCCCCAGCATTTT. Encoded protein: CAWSLDGSNQPQHF.

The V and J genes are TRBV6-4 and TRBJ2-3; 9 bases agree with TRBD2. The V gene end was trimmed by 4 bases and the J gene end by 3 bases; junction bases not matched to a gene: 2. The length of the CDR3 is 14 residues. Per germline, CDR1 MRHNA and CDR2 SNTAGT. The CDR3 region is CASSGGGATDTQYF. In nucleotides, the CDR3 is TGTGCCAGCAGTGGCGGGGGGGCAACAGATACGCAGTATTTT.

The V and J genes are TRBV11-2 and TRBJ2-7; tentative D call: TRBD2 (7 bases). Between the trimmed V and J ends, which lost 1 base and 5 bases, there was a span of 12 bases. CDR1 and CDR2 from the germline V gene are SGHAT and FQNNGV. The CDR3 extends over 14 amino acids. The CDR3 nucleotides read TGTGCCAGCAGCTTAGTAGGGGGGGACCACGAGCAGTACTTC. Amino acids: CASSLVGGDHEQYF.

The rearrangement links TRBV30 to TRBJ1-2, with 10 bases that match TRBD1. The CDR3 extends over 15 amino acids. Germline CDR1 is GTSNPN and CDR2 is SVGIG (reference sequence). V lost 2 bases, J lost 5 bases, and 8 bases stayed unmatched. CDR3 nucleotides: TGTGCCTGGAGTCCCCGGACAGGGGGGCTTTATGGCTACACCTTC. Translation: CAWSPRTGGLYGYTF.

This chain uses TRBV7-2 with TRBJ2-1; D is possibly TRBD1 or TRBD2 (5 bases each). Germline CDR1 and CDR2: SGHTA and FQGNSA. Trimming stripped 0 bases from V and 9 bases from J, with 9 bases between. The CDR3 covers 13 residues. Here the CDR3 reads CASSLASGTEQFF. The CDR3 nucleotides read TGTGCCAGCAGCTTAGCGTCAGGGACTGAGCAGTTCTTC.

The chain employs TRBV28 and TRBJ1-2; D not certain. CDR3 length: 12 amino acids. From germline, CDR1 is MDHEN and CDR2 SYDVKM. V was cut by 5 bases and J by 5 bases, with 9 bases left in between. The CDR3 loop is CASSRRKYGYTF. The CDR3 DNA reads TGTGCCAGCAGTCGGCGTAAATATGGCTACACCTTC.